These 8 T cell receptor beta chains came from one sample sequenced in a study of CD8 T cells in ankylosing spondylitis. The antigens of these receptors remain unknown. Broader study findings: A TCR beta motif made of fewer than ten highly homologous variants seemed typical of ankylosing spondylitis blood.

TCRdb ran MiXCR on the 5' RACE reads and lists one entry per CDR3 protein. In the table there are hundreds of thousands of distinct CDR3 sequences, approximately 11% of which are singletons. Sample: blood, either unsorted or a sorted T cell fraction (not recorded which). The origin of the receptors is a male donor with ankylosing spondylitis.

The V and J genes are TRBV7-6 and TRBJ2-2; 7 nucleotides agree with TRBD2. This CDR3 has 15 amino acids. V was clipped by 5 bases and J by 5 bases; unmatched bases: 8. CDR1 is SGHVS, CDR2 FNYEAQ, per germline. The CDR3 DNA follows: TGTGCCAGCAGCCCGAGCGGGGCGGGGACCGGGGAGCTGTTTTTT. This gives the protein CASSPSGAGTGELFF. The full variable domain, completed using reference TRBV7-6 and TRBJ2-2, is GAGVSQSPRYKVTKRGQDVALRCDPISGHVSLYWYRQALGQGPEFLTYFNYEAQQDKSGLPNDRFSAERPEGSISTLTIQRTEQRDSAMYRCASSPSGAGTGELFFGEGSRLTVL.

The chain couples TRBV6-5 to TRBJ2-2, with D unresolved. Per germline, CDR1 MNHEY and CDR2 SVGAGI. V shed 3 bases and J shed 4 bases, with 6 bases lying between them. The CDR3 length is 13 residues. The CDR3: CASSYSFTGELFF. Written as DNA, the CDR3 is TGTGCCAGCAGTTATAGTTTCACCGGGGAGCTGTTTTTT.

The rearrangement joins TRBV10-3 to TRBJ2-7; TRBD1 matches 11 bases. V dropped 10 bases and J dropped 7; count of bases not matched to a gene: 9. CDR1 is ENHRY and CDR2 is SYGVKD in the germline V gene. The CDR3 is 13 residues long. The CDR3 coding sequence is TGTGCCACCTCACCGGGACAGGGGGTTGAGCAGTACGTC. This sequence encodes CATSPGQGVEQYV.

This clonotype has ten or more counts. The rearrangement uses TRBV11-2 and TRBJ1-2; a weak D match, TRBD1 (5 bases). Germline V CDR1 and CDR2: SGHAT, FQNNGV. The CDR3 is made up of 12 amino acids. V was trimmed by 5 bases and J by 5 bases, leaving 9 bases between them. CDR3 protein: CASSAGIYGYTF. The CDR3 DNA reads TGTGCCAGCAGCGCAGGGATTTATGGCTACACCTTC.

This clonotype occurred a few times. This chain joins TRBV5-5 and TRBJ2-5; 7 bases align to TRBD1. The ends lost 5 bases at V and 5 bases at J; junction bases unmatched: 9. The CDR3 loop spans 14 amino acids. The germline gives CDR1 SGHKS, CDR2 YYEKEE (reference sequence). CDR3 coding DNA: TGTGCCAGCAGGGGGACAGCTTCTGGGGAGACCCAGTACTTC. Residues: CASRGTASGETQYF.

The chain employs TRBV27 and TRBJ2-7, with D unresolved. CDR1 MNHEY and CDR2 SMNVEV come from the germline V gene (reference sequence). This CDR3 has 16 amino acids. Trimming shortened V by 3 bases and J by 0 bases, and 15 bases separated the two germline ends. As DNA, the CDR3 is TGTGCCAGCAGTTTCTCATTTGGGCCCCTCTCCTACGAGCAGTACTTC. It translates to CASSFSFGPLSYEQYF.

This chain uses TRBV29-1 with TRBJ2-3; 9 bases are shared with TRBD2. The CDR3 length is 16 residues. From germline, CDR1 is SQVTM and CDR2 ANQGSEA. The ends lost 1 base at V and 4 bases at J; junction bases unmatched: 9. The CDR3 coding sequence is TGCAGCGTTGAAGGGGTGCTAGCGGGAATGTCAGATACGCAGTATTTT. Residues: CSVEGVLAGMSDTQYF.

This sequence joins TRBV7-2 and TRBJ2-1; tentative D call: TRBD2 (6 bases). V shed 1 base and J shed 14 bases, with 9 bases lying between them. The germline gives CDR1 SGHTA, CDR2 FQGNSA. The CDR3 totals 11 residues. The CDR3 region is CASSLGGGKFF. The CDR3 DNA reads TGTGCCAGCAGCTTAGGTGGGGGGAAGTTCTTC.